The 18 T cell receptor beta chains listed next were all sequenced from one sample in a study of blood T cell repertoires in COVID-19. Sequencing was performed with immunoSEQ multiplex PCR; in TCRdb, only in-frame clones are kept and a portion is missing. The sample includes over 130,000 clones, 84% seen only once; the top ten take about 3.7%. Sequencing was performed on PBMCs or T cells enriched from blood (not recorded which). Receptors were obtained from a woman aged 45-59 years with acute COVID-19.

The chain links TRBV6-5 to TRBJ2-3; the D is unclear. From germline, CDR1 is MNHEY and CDR2 SVGAGI. The ends were cut back, 6 bases at V and 2 bases at J, with 9 bases in the middle. CDR3 length: 13 amino acids. CDR3 coding DNA: TGTGCCAGCAGGGATGACTTCACAGATACGCAGTATTTT. It is translated as CASRDDFTDTQYF.

The chain employs TRBV27 and TRBJ2-7; possibly TRBD2 for D (6 bases). V lost 2 bases to trimming and J lost 2 bases, with 13 bases between them. The germline V gene encodes CDR1 MNHEY and CDR2 SMNVEV (reference sequence). The CDR3 sequence is 15 residues long. CDR3 in amino acids: CASSLVAGRTYEQYF. The DNA of the CDR3 is TGTGCCAGCAGTTTAGTTGCGGGACGCACCTACGAGCAGTACTTC.

The genes are TRBV7-3 and TRBJ2-2, with 11 bases fitting TRBD2. The CDR3 sequence is 15 residues long. Germline CDR1 SGHTA, CDR2 FQGTGA. Trimming at V came to 6 bases and at J to 2 bases, leaving 2 bases not matched to a gene. CDR3: CASSRLAGNTGELFF. For the CDR3, the DNA is TGTGCCAGCAGTAGACTAGCGGGAAACACCGGGGAGCTGTTTTTT.

CDR3 nucleotides: TGTGCCAGCAGCATTAGACTAGCGCCCAACACCGGGGAGCTGTTTTTT. Translation gives CASSIRLAPNTGELFF. This sequence joins TRBV9 and TRBJ2-2, with 8 bases fitting TRBD2. Per germline, CDR1 SGDLS and CDR2 YYNGEE. This CDR3 has 16 amino acids. Losses at the gene ends were 4 bases for V and 2 bases for J; bases not matched to a gene: 7.

The V gene is TRBV19, the J gene TRBJ2-3, with 7 bases fitting TRBD2. From germline, CDR1 is LNHDA and CDR2 SQIVND (reference sequence). This CDR3 region has 15 residues. The junction had 5 bases not matched to a gene; V was cut back by 5 bases and J by 0 bases. The CDR3 sequence: CASSPLAESTDTQYF. The CDR3 coding sequence is TGTGCCAGTAGTCCCCTAGCGGAGAGCACAGATACGCAGTATTTT.

The V gene is TRBV5-1, the J gene TRBJ1-4, with D possibly being TRBD1 (5 bases). Germline V gives CDR1 SGHRS, CDR2 YFSETQ. The CDR3 loop spans 15 amino acids. Trimming took off 0 bases at V and 8 bases at J, with 14 bases between the two ends. The CDR3: CASSLVGQGGEKLFF. The DNA for the CDR3 is TGCGCCAGCAGCTTGGTAGGGCAGGGAGGAGAAAAACTGTTTTTT.

The V and J genes are TRBV7-2 and TRBJ1-3; D is unresolved. The CDR3 is 15 amino acids. The germline CDR1 and CDR2 sequences are SGHTA and FQGNSA. V lost 4 bases to trimming and J lost 4 bases, with 14 bases between them. The CDR3 sequence: CASSSREVVGNTIYF. In DNA form, the CDR3 reads TGTGCCAGCAGCTCCCGCGAGGTTGTGGGAAACACCATATATTTT.

V gene TRBV5-1 combines with J gene TRBJ2-2; the match to TRBD2 covers 9 bases. CDR3 size: 15 residues. V shed 5 bases, J shed 2 bases, and the junction held 4 bases outside the gene matches. CDR1 and CDR2 from the germline V gene are SGHRS and YFSETQ. CDR3 bases: TGCGCCAGCAGAGCCCTAGCGGGAAACACCGGGGAGCTGTTTTTT. It is translated as CASRALAGNTGELFF.

CDR3 amino acids: CASSLDPGYADTQYF. The DNA for the CDR3 is TGTGCCAGCAGCTTAGACCCGGGATACGCAGATACGCAGTATTTT. The chain is built from TRBV11-2 and TRBJ2-3, with D possibly matching TRBD2 (5 bases). This CDR3 is 15 amino acids long. Germline V CDR1 and CDR2: SGHAT, FQNNGV. With 0 bases removed from V and 4 bases from J, the gap between germline ends came to 11 bases.

The chain's CDR3 is CASSEPPREEEQFF. The CDR3 bases are TGTGCCAGCAGCGAGCCCCCTCGAGAGGAAGAGCAGTTCTTC. The rearrangement joins TRBV9 to TRBJ2-1; no firm D call. Germline lookup yields CDR1 SGDLS and CDR2 YYNGEE. V lost 3 bases and J 10 bases, leaving 17 bases between the germline ends. CDR3 size: 14 residues.

The chain employs TRBV5-8 and TRBJ1-3; D is unclear. Germline lookup yields CDR1 SGHTS and CDR2 YDEGEE. V lost 6 bases and J lost 0, with 10 bases in between. The CDR3 is 14 amino acids. CDR3 in DNA: TGTGCCAGCACCCGGTCGAGCTCTGGAAACACCATATATTTT. Residues: CASTRSSSGNTIYF.

This clone was picked up one time. The chain combines TRBV3-1 (or the pseudogene TRBV3-2) with TRBJ1-1, with 9 bases lining up with TRBD1. The CDR3 length is 16 residues. The V segment lost 0 bases and the J segment 1 base; nucleotides outside the gene matches: 3. Germline assignment: CDR1 LGHDT and CDR2 YNNKEL (reference sequence). CDR3 bases: TGTGCCAGCAGCCAAGAGATGGGACAGGGGAACACTGAAGCTTTCTTT. Translated: CASSQEMGQGNTEAFF.

J is TRBJ2-7 and V is TRBV6-1; 8 bases are shared with TRBD2. The germline CDR1 and CDR2 sequences are MNHNS and SASEGT. V lost 3 bases to trimming and J lost 4 bases; unmatched junction nucleotides: 11. There are 16 residues in the CDR3. The CDR3 DNA is TGTGCCAGCAGTGATCCCACTCGACCGGGAGGGTACGAGCAGTACTTC. Protein sequence: CASSDPTRPGGYEQYF.

This clone appeared a single time. This rearrangement joins TRBV23-1 to TRBJ2-7; TRBD2 aligns across 8 bases. TRBV23-1 is placed among ORFs of uncertain function. The CDR3 sequence is 15 residues long. J gave up 0 bases and V 0 bases, and 1 base lay outside the gene matches. CDR3 residues: CASSQSAGGSYEQYF. The CDR3 region has the DNA TGCGCCAGCAGTCAATCTGCGGGGGGCTCCTACGAGCAGTACTTC.

The chain links TRBV5-1 to TRBJ1-1; D is possibly TRBD1 (5 bases). The CDR3 length is 12 residues. With 2 bases removed from V and 6 bases from J, the gap between germline ends came to 8 bases. Germline V lookup: CDR1 SGHRS, CDR2 YFSETQ. CDR3: CASSFGGAEAFF. CDR3 coding DNA: TGCGCCAGCAGCTTCGGGGGGGCTGAAGCTTTCTTT.

The genes are TRBV3-1 (or the pseudogene TRBV3-2) and TRBJ1-1, with D maybe TRBD1 (5 bases). Germline loops: CDR1 LGHDT, CDR2 YNNKEL (reference sequence). V was trimmed by 3 bases and J by 4 bases, leaving 9 bases between them. This CDR3 contains 13 residues. The CDR3 sequence: CASSHGGGTEAFF. The CDR3 coding sequence is TGTGCCAGCAGCCACGGCGGGGGCACTGAAGCTTTCTTT.

This clone was recorded once. The chain couples TRBV7-2 to TRBJ2-7; tentative D call: TRBD2 (5 bases). The CDR3 consists of 15 residues. The germline gives CDR1 SGHTA, CDR2 FQGNSA. Trimming stripped 3 bases from V and 7 bases from J, with 19 bases between. CDR3 DNA sequence: TGTGCCAGCAGCTTCCTAGCACCTAAAGGTGTGGAGCAGTACTTC. Translating gives CASSFLAPKGVEQYF.

V usage is TRBV10-1 and J usage is TRBJ1-1; 10 bases match TRBD1. The CDR3 totals 13 residues. V dropped 4 bases and J dropped 8; count of bases not matched to a gene: 4. CDR1 and CDR2 (germline): WNHNN, SYGVQD (reference sequence). CDR3 sequence (DNA): TGCGCCAGCAGTGGACCGGGACAGGGGGAAGCTTTCTTT. Protein product: CASSGPGQGEAFF.